These T cell receptor beta chains were read from a single sample in a study of blood T cell repertoires in COVID-19. The method was immunoSEQ multiplex PCR; TCRdb's version includes in-frame clones alone and lacks a portion of them. Among roughly 140,000 clones listed, around 89% were seen once. Sequencing was carried out using peripheral blood. These receptors were collected from an older woman with active COVID-19. The CDR3 runs from the conserved cysteine through the conserved F or W. A D gene is named only where the DNA matches it firmly. Clone size is given for some rows only: seen once, a few or many times, or a class if the clone is expanded.

j_call	d_call	v_call	clone_size	cdr3_aa	cdr3_nt
TRBJ1-4	-	TRBV4-3	-	CASSQVGQTGYEKLFF	TGCGCCAGCAGCCAAGTGGGCCAGACAGGCTATGAAAAACTGTTTTTT
TRBJ1-1	-	TRBV19	-	CASSPATYEAFF	TGTGCCAGTAGCCCTGCCACCTATGAAGCTTTCTTT
TRBJ2-5	-	TRBV6-2/TRBV6-3	once	CASGFLASLGQETQYF	TGTGCCAGCGGTTTTTTGGCTAGCTTGGGCCAAGAGACCCAGTACTTC
TRBJ2-1	-	TRBV5-4	-	CASSSVVAVGEQFF	TGTGCCAGCAGTTCCGTGGTAGCCGTAGGTGAGCAGTTCTTC
TRBJ2-3	TRBD2	TRBV10-3	-	CAISGGTSGITDTQYF	TGTGCCATCAGTGGAGGGACTAGCGGGATCACAGATACGCAGTATTTT
TRBJ2-5	-	TRBV5-8	-	CASSPARTMVETQYF	TGTGCCAGCAGTCCGGCACGGACAATGGTGGAGACCCAGTACTTC
TRBJ1-1	-	TRBV6-5	-	CASSYDRGLNTEAFF	TGTGCCAGCAGTTACGACAGAGGTTTGAACACTGAAGCTTTCTTT
TRBJ2-5	-	TRBV10-3	-	CAIAPSGQETQYF	TGTGCCATCGCCCCGAGCGGACAAGAGACCCAGTACTTC
TRBJ2-5	-	TRBV2	-	CASSPSGTQYF	TGTGCCAGCAGCCCAAGCGGGACCCAGTACTTC
TRBJ1-1	TRBD1	TRBV28	-	CASSHPLGQGALEAFF	TGTGCCAGCAGTCACCCATTGGGACAGGGGGCCCTTGAAGCTTTCTTT
TRBJ2-5	-	TRBV5-1	-	CASSSAETQYF	TGCGCCAGCAGCTCCGCGGAAACCCAGTACTTC
TRBJ1-4	-	TRBV6-1	once	CASSEFGGVANEKLFF	TGTGCCAGCAGTGAATTCGGCGGGGTCGCAAATGAAAAACTGTTTTTT
TRBJ2-3	TRBD1	TRBV19	-	CASGTGFRADTQYF	TGTGCCAGTGGGACAGGGTTTCGGGCAGATACGCAGTATTTT
TRBJ1-2	TRBD1	TRBV4-3	-	CASSQEIQGHNYGYTF	TGCGCCAGCAGCCAAGAAATACAGGGGCATAACTATGGCTACACCTTC
TRBJ1-1	-	TRBV24-1	once	CATSGYGRGNTEAFF	TGTGCCACCAGTGGATACGGCCGGGGGAACACTGAAGCTTTCTTT
TRBJ2-7	TRBD2	TRBV7-2	-	CASSPGLAGYEQYF	TGTGCCAGCAGCCCGGGACTAGCGGGATACGAGCAGTACTTC
TRBJ2-3	TRBD2	TRBV3-1/TRBV3-2	-	CASSQEASGSMVPTDTQYF	TGTGCCAGCAGCCAAGAGGCTAGCGGGAGTATGGTACCAACAGATACGCAGTATTTT
TRBJ2-6	TRBD2	TRBV30	-	CAWRTSGRAGANVLTF	TGTGCCTGGAGGACTAGCGGGAGGGCGGGGGCCAACGTCCTGACTTTC
TRBJ1-5	TRBD1	TRBV28	-	CASARGQGSNQPQHF	TGTGCCAGCGCCAGGGGACAGGGTAGCAATCAGCCCCAGCATTTT
TRBJ1-4	TRBD1	TRBV3-1/TRBV3-2	-	CASSFGTVATNEKLFF	TGTGCCAGCAGCTTCGGGACAGTTGCAACTAATGAAAAACTGTTTTTT
TRBJ2-1	TRBD1	TRBV29-1	-	CSGGTGNEQFF	TGCAGCGGCGGGACAGGGAATGAGCAGTTCTTC
TRBJ2-7	-	TRBV12-3/TRBV12-4	-	CASSLSRVYEQYF	TGTGCCAGCAGTTTGAGTCGAGTTTACGAGCAGTACTTC
TRBJ2-6	-	TRBV7-9	once	CALGSSGANVLTF	TGTGCCCTTGGCAGCTCTGGGGCCAACGTCCTGACTTTC
TRBJ1-2	-	TRBV4-1	few	CASSQDAGTYGYTF	TGCGCCAGCAGCCAAGATGCGGGGACCTATGGCTACACCTTC
TRBJ1-5	-	TRBV19	few	CASSARESSQHF	TGTGCCAGTAGTGCTAGGGAGTCGTCCCAGCATTTT
TRBJ1-4	-	TRBV19	-	CASSMKSRGGEKLFF	TGTGCCAGTAGTATGAAGAGCAGGGGCGGTGAAAAACTGTTTTTT
TRBJ2-7	-	TRBV5-4	once	CASSTGQFPYEQYF	TGTGCCAGCAGCACAGGACAGTTCCCCTACGAGCAGTACTTC
TRBJ1-1	TRBD1	TRBV7-3	-	CASSPGTGGAAFF	TGTGCCAGCAGCCCGGGGACAGGGGGCGCCGCTTTCTTT
TRBJ1-5	-	TRBV11-2	-	CASSLRVAGVQNQPQHF	TGTGCCAGCAGCTTAAGGGTTGCAGGGGTTCAAAATCAGCCCCAGCATTTT
TRBJ1-1	-	TRBV27	-	CASSWAGWTEAFF	TGTGCCAGCAGCTGGGCAGGGTGGACTGAAGCTTTCTTT
TRBJ1-1	-	TRBV10-3	once	CAISRAGGEAFF	TGTGCCATCAGCCGGGCGGGGGGAGAAGCTTTCTTT